The 17 T cell receptor beta chains reported below all come from one sample, sequenced in a study of T cells in Graves' hyperthyroidism and ophthalmopathy. Amplification of TCR beta CDR3 regions used RNA as the template. First-round RT-PCR targeting the TCR CDR3 was performed with the HTBI primer set. TCRdb independently ran MiXCR on the multiplex PCR reads; one entry per CDR3 protein. The sample carries some 560,000 distinct CDR3 sequences, around 14% recorded once. Sequenced material: blood. The receptors here all came from a young woman with Graves' hyperthyroidism.

This chain connects TRBV9 to TRBJ2-7, with D maybe TRBD1 (6 bases). CDR1 and CDR2 from the germline V gene are SGDLS and YYNGEE. The CDR3 is 14 amino acids. V lost 0 bases and J 6 bases, leaving 13 bases between the germline ends. CDR3 nucleotides: TGTGCCAGCAGCGTAGCATTACAGGGCGGCGAGCAGTACTTC. Protein sequence: CASSVALQGGEQYF.

This clonotype was seen a handful of times. The chain joins TRBV19 to TRBJ2-3; D possibly matches TRBD1 or TRBD2 (5 bases each). CDR3 size: 15 residues. V gave up 5 bases and J gave up 5 bases, with 17 bases separating them. The germline gives CDR1 LNHDA, CDR2 SQIVND (reference sequence). DNA of the CDR3: TGTGCCAGTAGTCCCCGGGACCACTACTTAGATACGCAGTATTTT. This encodes CASSPRDHYLDTQYF. Full variable domain (outside the CDR3, taken from reference TRBV19 and TRBJ2-3): DGGITQSPKYLFRKEGQNVTLSCEQNLNHDAMYWYRQDPGQGLRLIYYSQIVNDFQKGDIAEGYSVSREKKESFPLTVTSAQKNPTAFYLCASSPRDHYLDTQYFGPGTRLTVL.

Only a few counts were recorded for this clonotype. The chain employs TRBV19 and TRBJ1-1, with D uncertain. V dropped 0 bases and J dropped 3 bases, with 5 bases sitting between them. The CDR3 loop spans 13 amino acids. CDR1 and CDR2 (germline): LNHDA, SQIVND (reference sequence). The CDR3 DNA is TGTGCCAGTAGTATAGATGTGGACACTGAAGCTTTCTTT. It codes for CASSIDVDTEAFF.

The chain uses TRBV28 and TRBJ1-4; weak D call: TRBD1 (6 bases). V lost 4 bases to trimming and J lost 6 bases, with 15 bases between them. The CDR3 is 15 amino acids. Looked up from germline, CDR1 is MDHEN and CDR2 is SYDVKM. The CDR3 sequence: CASSSTAGGHEKLFF. The DNA for the CDR3 is TGTGCCAGCAGTTCTACGGCGGGGGGCCATGAAAAACTGTTTTTT.

This clonotype has more than one count but fewer than ten. The chain uses TRBV20-1 and TRBJ1-1; possible D gene TRBD1, 6 bases. The CDR3 has 13 residues. Germline CDR1 reads DFQATT; CDR2 reads SNEGSKA (reference sequence). Trimming removed 0 bases from V and 7 bases from J, with 12 bases in between. The CDR3 DNA sequence: TGCAGTGCTAGAGATAACGGACAGAATGAAGCTTTCTTT. Translated: CSARDNGQNEAFF.

This clonotype was found many times. The rearrangement uses TRBV30 and TRBJ1-2; 8 bases agree with TRBD1. Germline CDR1 and CDR2: GTSNPN and SVGIG (reference sequence). The CDR3 has 13 amino acids. V dropped 3 bases and J dropped 5; count of bases not matched to a gene: 5. CDR3 region: CAWRHTGGYGYTF. CDR3 coding DNA: TGTGCCTGGAGGCACACAGGGGGATATGGCTACACCTTC.

This chain joins TRBV6-2 or TRBV6-3 and TRBJ2-5; a weak D match, TRBD2 (6 bases). Trimming removed 0 bases from V and 1 base from J, with 12 bases in between. CDR1 and CDR2 from the germline V gene are MNHEY and SVGEGT. CDR3 length: 16 residues. CDR3 protein: CASSYSPGALQETQYF. The CDR3 nucleotides are TGTGCCAGCAGTTACTCGCCGGGAGCCCTCCAAGAGACCCAGTACTTC.

This clonotype occurred many times. V gene TRBV28 combines with J gene TRBJ1-5; TRBD1 might be the D (5 bases). CDR1 and CDR2 from the germline V gene are MDHEN and SYDVKM. Between the trimmed V and J ends, which lost 1 base and 4 bases, there was a span of 14 bases. The CDR3 length is 16 residues. The CDR3 loop reads CASSLFQGKGNQPQHF. CDR3 nucleotides: TGTGCCAGCAGTTTATTCCAGGGAAAAGGGAATCAGCCCCAGCATTTT.

This clonotype has a count of ten or more. The rearrangement links TRBV5-1 to TRBJ2-7; the D call may be TRBD1 or TRBD2 (6 bases each). Germline V gene data show CDR1 as SGHRS and CDR2 as YFSETQ. The CDR3 covers 15 residues. Trimming removed 4 bases at V and 0 bases at J, with 14 bases between. The CDR3 here is CASSPLEGVSYEQYF. CDR3 bases: TGCGCCAGCAGCCCTTTGGAGGGGGTCTCCTACGAGCAGTACTTC.

This clonotype was seen a few times. The rearrangement links TRBV27 to TRBJ2-2; the D is unclear. The V gene lost 2 bases and the J gene lost 6 bases, with 7 bases spanning the gap. CDR3 length equals 13 residues. The germline gives CDR1 MNHEY, CDR2 SMNVEV (reference sequence). CDR3 region: CASSLGIPGELFF. DNA for the CDR3: TGTGCCAGCAGTTTAGGGATCCCCGGGGAGCTGTTTTTT.

This clonotype was detected ten times or more. The V gene is TRBV6-1, the J gene TRBJ1-3; D call uncertain. With 4 bases removed from V and 0 bases from J, the gap between germline ends came to 4 bases. Looked up from germline, CDR1 is MNHNS and CDR2 is SASEGT. The CDR3 length is 13 residues. CDR3 amino acids: CASSGFSGNTIYF. CDR3 DNA sequence: TGTGCCAGCAGTGGATTCTCTGGAAACACCATATATTTT.

About this clonotype: The missing conserved phenylalanine or tryptophan at the end of this CDR3 makes a read error likely. The chain employs TRBV5-5 and TRBJ2-3; TRBD2 might be the D (6 bases). The V end was cut by 2 bases, the J end by 3 bases, with 10 bases between. Per the germline V gene, CDR1 is SGHKS and CDR2 is YYEKEE (reference sequence). The CDR3 consists of 14 residues. For the CDR3, the DNA is TGTGCCAGCAGCTTTTCCCGGGAGACAGATACGCAGTATCTT. As protein: CASSFSRETDTQYL.

This clonotype was detected ten times or more. This chain joins TRBV20-1 and TRBJ2-1; 8 bases agree with TRBD2. CDR1 is DFQATT and CDR2 is SNEGSKA in the germline V gene (reference sequence). J lost 6 bases, V lost 6 bases, and 10 bases had no gene match. The CDR3 sequence is 14 residues long. This CDR3 is CSASYQRESNEQFF. CDR3 nucleotide sequence: TGCAGTGCCTCCTACCAGCGGGAGTCCAATGAGCAGTTCTTC.

The sample holds many counts of this clonotype. This chain connects TRBV2 to TRBJ2-1, with 14 bases lining up with TRBD2. The CDR3 spans 16 residues. Trimming took 4 bases from V and 5 from J; bases not matched to a gene: 4. Germline CDR1 SNHLY, CDR2 FYNNEI. This chain's CDR3 is CASSGTSGRKHNEQFF. The CDR3 DNA reads TGTGCCAGCAGTGGGACTAGCGGGAGGAAACACAATGAGCAGTTCTTC.

V usage is TRBV29-1 and J usage is TRBJ1-3; D is undetermined. Germline V gene sequence: CDR1 SQVTM, CDR2 ANQGSEA. V was trimmed by 7 bases and J by 2 bases, leaving 12 bases between them. This CDR3 comprises 13 residues. CDR3 protein: CSGGRGAGNTIYF. DNA of the CDR3: TGCAGCGGTGGCCGGGGAGCTGGAAACACCATATATTTT.

As for this clonotype: A much more abundant neighbour one base away suggests this may be a read error. This CDR3 reads CSARLGLAVMNTGEPFF. The CDR3 DNA is TGCAGTGCTAGACTAGGACTAGCGGTGATGAACACCGGGGAGCCGTTTTTT. V gene TRBV20-1 combines with J gene TRBJ2-2, with 10 bases that match TRBD2. CDR1 and CDR2 (germline): DFQATT, SNEGSKA (reference sequence). The CDR3 extends over 17 amino acids.

This chain uses TRBV20-1 with TRBJ2-1; TRBD2 aligns across 12 bases. The CDR3 spans 16 residues. V gave up 8 bases and J gave up 4 bases; unmatched junction bases: 12. Looked up from germline, CDR1 is DFQATT and CDR2 is SNEGSKA (reference sequence). CDR3 in amino acids: CSSGTGTSGRYNEQFF. In DNA form, the CDR3 reads TGCAGTTCCGGGACAGGTACTAGCGGGAGGTACAATGAGCAGTTCTTC.